This T cell receptor beta chain was identified in a study of blood T cell repertoires in COVID-19. Assay: immunoSEQ multiplex PCR; the TCRdb copy retains only in-frame clones and omits some. The sample holds nearly 250,000 clones, roughly 88% seen once. CDR3 length equals 14 residues. Germline values: CDR1 MDHEN, CDR2 SYDVKM. Trimming left V 10 bases short and J 2 bases short, with 15 bases between. This clone was detected only once. In Cohort 3, a recovered donor had either two negative PCRs, clearance, or symptom resolution. The rearrangement uses TRBV28 and TRBJ2-1; D might be TRBD1 (8 bases). Sequences were obtained from PBMCs or T cells enriched from blood (not recorded which). This receptor was obtained from a woman in her 50s who had recovered from COVID-19. CDR3 bases: TGTGCCACCAGGGGGCTAGCGGCCTACAATGAGCAGTTCTTC. Amino acids: CATRGLAAYNEQFF.